The 6 T cell receptor beta chains reported below all come from one sample, sequenced in a study of blood T cell repertoires in COVID-19. Sequencing was performed with immunoSEQ multiplex PCR; in TCRdb, only in-frame clones are kept and a portion is missing. Of approximately 290,000 clones in the sample, roughly 86% were seen once. What was sequenced was peripheral blood. All receptors derive from a woman under 40 with COVID-19, enrolled during active disease.

The V call is TRBV10-3, the J call TRBJ1-5; D gene uncertain. Germline V gene sequence: CDR1 ENHRY, CDR2 SYGVKD. Trimming shortened V by 6 bases and J by 0 bases, and 6 bases separated the two germline ends. The CDR3 contains 13 residues. CDR3 sequence: CAIRGYSNQPQHF. In DNA, the CDR3 is TGTGCCATCAGGGGCTATAGCAATCAGCCCCAGCATTTT.

CDR3 nucleotide sequence: TGTGCCAGTAGTGCAGGGGCCCATCAGCCCCAGCATTTT. This sequence encodes CASSAGAHQPQHF. This chain joins TRBV19 and TRBJ1-5; a possible D gene is TRBD1 (6 bases). The ends were cut back, 5 bases at V and 5 bases at J, with 10 bases in the middle. The CDR3 spans 13 residues. Germline values: CDR1 LNHDA, CDR2 SQIVND (reference sequence). The variable domain in full, with the rest retrieved from reference TRBV19 and TRBJ1-5, is DGGITQSPKYLFRKEGQNVTLSCEQNLNHDAMYWYRQDPGQGLRLIYYSQIVNDFQKGDIAEGYSVSREKKESFPLTVTSAQKNPTAFYLCASSAGAHQPQHFGDGTRLSIL.

This clone was seen just once. This specimen includes other DNA sequences encoding the same CDR3. CDR3 protein: CASSLGLAGGQETQYF. As DNA, the CDR3 is TGCGCCAGCAGCTTGGGTCTAGCGGGGGGGCAAGAGACCCAGTACTTC. The V call is TRBV5-1, the J call TRBJ2-5; 12 bases align to TRBD2. The CDR3 has 16 amino acids. Germline V CDR1 and CDR2: SGHRS, YFSETQ. V dropped 0 bases and J dropped 2; count of bases not matched to a gene: 2.

J is TRBJ1-2 and V is TRBV27, with D possibly matching TRBD1 (5 bases). The germline gives CDR1 MNHEY, CDR2 SMNVEV (reference sequence). This CDR3 contains 14 residues. Trimming took off 3 bases at V and 6 bases at J, with 14 bases between the two ends. CDR3 in amino acids: CASSFFGQGDGYTF. The CDR3, as DNA: TGTGCCAGCAGTTTTTTCGGCCAGGGCGATGGCTACACCTTC.

This clone has a single count. This sequence joins TRBV5-8 and TRBJ1-4; D gene uncertain. V lost 4 bases and J 0 bases, leaving 10 bases between the germline ends. Germline V CDR1 and CDR2: SGHTS, YDEGEE. This CDR3 comprises 15 residues. The CDR3 nucleotides are TGTGCCAGCAGCCTGGAAGGAGCAACTAATGAAAAACTGTTTTTT. Amino acids: CASSLEGATNEKLFF.

The rearrangement joins TRBV29-1 to TRBJ2-2, with D perhaps matching TRBD2 (5 bases). The CDR3 is made up of 12 amino acids. Trimming took 4 bases from V and 5 from J, leaving 8 bases between them. Germline CDR1 reads SQVTM; CDR2 reads ANQGSEA. The CDR3, as DNA: TGCAGCGTTGGTCGGGATACCGGGGAGCTGTTTTTT. This encodes CSVGRDTGELFF.